This T cell receptor beta chain stems from a study of shared clonotypes between healthy human individuals (dated by TCRdb to about 2020). For the wider study: The cohort comprised two women and three men aged 18 to 49 years. For each donor, CD4 naive and CD4 memory were each given three plates, CD8 naive was given two plates, and CD8 memory was given one plate. The study deeply sequenced blood TCR repertoires of five healthy adults to estimate repertoire size and the extent of clonotype sharing between individuals. Libraries were prepared and TCR repertoires were sequenced by different laboratories using diverse techniques, in order to increase sequencing depth and limit assay-specific biases. Between about 0.8 and 9 billion PBMCs per donor were obtained by leukapheresis.

Healthy HIV-negative adults with no recently reported acute infections or vaccinations were included as donors. Only Caucasian adults living in Nashville, Tennessee, USA were represented among the donors. CD4+ T cells were enriched through magnetic negative selection, after which naive cells were positively selected on CD45RA and the remaining negative fraction served as the memory subset. Blood was obtained by leukapheresis, after which PBMCs were separated by Ficoll-Histopaque density gradient centrifugation and cryopreserved in liquid nitrogen vapor phase. Analytical flow cytometry was used to check the purity and quantity of each magnetically sorted T cell population. Each sorted fraction had its genomic DNA isolated and then quantified by UV absorbance on a Nanodrop 2000c. General findings and caveats noted by the study authors: Rarefaction of sorted-subset datasets indicated incomplete sequencing despite the large sequencing depth. Larger estimated clonotype richness was generally found for naive subsets than for memory subsets. Higher generation probabilities were observed for clonotypes shared by all four sorted-subset donors than for non-shared clonotypes. Only blood was sampled, and tissue TCR repertoires likely differ from those in blood. When several donors were compared, the shared fraction of clonotypes was 5% to 6.5% for naive CD4, roughly 3.3% for naive CD8, about 2.4% for memory CD4, and approximately 0.4% for memory CD8. The genetic and exposure-history diversity represented was limited by the small number of donors. Pairwise subsampling led to the expectation that sequencing depth would affect the degree of clonotype sharing among donors.

Using the deep immunoSEQ assay, TCR CDR3 regions were amplified from genomic DNA by multiplex PCR. Genomic DNA extracted from each cell subset was distributed evenly over all wells of several immunoSEQ 96-well plates, and each plate served as one replicate. For sorted subsets, each replicate PCR was loaded with about 0.2 ug genomic DNA, equivalent to 25,000 to 35,000 T cell genomes. The purified libraries were quantified using a Qubit 3.0 fluorometer, sized with a Bioanalyzer 2100, and then quantified again using the KAPA Library Quantification kit. Every immunoSEQ 96-well plate was sequenced on a separate single-read 150-cycle Illumina NextSeq 550 flow cell. In the source study's methods: Because the immunoSEQ output included only junctional sequences and no quality scores, the filtering could not be the same as the filtering used for full-length reads. Sequences were annotated with PyIR, a Python wrapper for IgBLAST v1.9, using IMGT germline references to assign V/J genes and CDR3. Reads were filtered out if the reads had weak V/J assignments (E-value above 1e-6), no CDR3, stop codons, out-of-frame junctions, or ambiguous translated residues. A V3J clonotype was defined by an identical inferred V gene, J gene, and CDR3 amino acid sequence. Percentage overlap between repertoires was calculated by dividing the number of shared unique clonotypes by the size of the smaller repertoire. Repertoire richness was assessed with RTK rarefaction, the Chao1 estimator, and Recon v2.1 estimates of unobserved clonotypes. Generation probabilities were computed with OLGA for all TCRbeta clonotypes obtained by the gDNA method from several donors. TCRdb mirrors the immuneACCESS table, restricted to in-frame sequences. Some clones are absent from its copies; in checked studies, under half trace to an unresolved V gene, and the reason for the others is unknown. V and J calls plus clone size are reproduced from that table; the DNA served to infer D and trimming. The sample table shows under 2,500,000 clones, and approximately 96% are seen once. The ten largest account for 0.13% of the sample.

Here V drops 6 bases and J drops 3 bases, and the junction holds 10 bases not matched to any gene. Spanning cysteine to phenylalanine, the CDR3 consists of 15 amino acids. The retained sequence is limited to the CDR3, 45 bases, with the frame set at the first base. For CDR1 and CDR2, the germline V gene lists MNHEY and SVGAGI. For this clone: Its antigen has not been determined. No quality values exist for individual bases; no much larger clone is one base distant.

The material sequenced was naive CD4+ T cells sorted from blood. This specimen's cell subset or site label, interpreted: CD45RA+ positively selected. This receptor chain uses TRBV6-5 and TRBJ1-1, and 7 bases in between align with TRBD1. The receptor comes from a man younger than 30 in good health. For the CDR3, the sequence is CASRGTDPLDTEAFF. The nucleotides are TGTGCCAGCAGGGGGACAGACCCTTTGGACACTGAAGCTTTCTTT.